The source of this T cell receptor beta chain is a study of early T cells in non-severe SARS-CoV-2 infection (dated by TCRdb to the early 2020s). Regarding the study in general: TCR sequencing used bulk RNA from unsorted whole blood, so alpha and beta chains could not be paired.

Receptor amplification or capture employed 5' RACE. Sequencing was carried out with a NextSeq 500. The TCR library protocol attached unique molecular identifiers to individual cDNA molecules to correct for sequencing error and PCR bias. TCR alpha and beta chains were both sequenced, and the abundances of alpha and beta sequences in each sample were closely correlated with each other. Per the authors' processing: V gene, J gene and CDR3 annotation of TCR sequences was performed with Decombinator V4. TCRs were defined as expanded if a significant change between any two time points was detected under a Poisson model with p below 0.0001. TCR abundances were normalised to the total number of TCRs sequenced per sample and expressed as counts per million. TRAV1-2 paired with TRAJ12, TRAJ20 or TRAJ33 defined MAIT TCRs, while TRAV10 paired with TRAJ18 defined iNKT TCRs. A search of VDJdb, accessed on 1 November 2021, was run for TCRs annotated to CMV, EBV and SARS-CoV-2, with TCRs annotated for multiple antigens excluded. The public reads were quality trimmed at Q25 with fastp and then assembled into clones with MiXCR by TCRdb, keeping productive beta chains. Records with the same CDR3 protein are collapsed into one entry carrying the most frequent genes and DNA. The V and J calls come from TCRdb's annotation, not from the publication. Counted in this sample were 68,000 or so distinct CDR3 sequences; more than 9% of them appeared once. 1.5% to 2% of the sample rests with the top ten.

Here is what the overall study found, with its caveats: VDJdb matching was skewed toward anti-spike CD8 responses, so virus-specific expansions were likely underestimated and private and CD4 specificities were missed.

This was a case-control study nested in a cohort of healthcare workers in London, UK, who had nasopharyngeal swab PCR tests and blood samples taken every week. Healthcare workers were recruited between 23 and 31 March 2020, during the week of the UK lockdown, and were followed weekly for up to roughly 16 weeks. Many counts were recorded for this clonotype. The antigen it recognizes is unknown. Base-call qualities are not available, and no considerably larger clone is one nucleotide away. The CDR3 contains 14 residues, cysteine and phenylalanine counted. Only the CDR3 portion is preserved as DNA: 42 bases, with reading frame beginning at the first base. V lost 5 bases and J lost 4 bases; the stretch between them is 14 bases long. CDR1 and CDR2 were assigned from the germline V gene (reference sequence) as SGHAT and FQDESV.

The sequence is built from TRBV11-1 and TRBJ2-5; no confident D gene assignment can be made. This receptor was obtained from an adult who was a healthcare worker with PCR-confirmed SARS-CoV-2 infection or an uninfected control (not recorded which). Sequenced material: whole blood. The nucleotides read TGTGCCAGCAGCGTTAGACTCCTAGGAGAGACCCAGTACTTC. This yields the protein CASSVRLLGETQYF.